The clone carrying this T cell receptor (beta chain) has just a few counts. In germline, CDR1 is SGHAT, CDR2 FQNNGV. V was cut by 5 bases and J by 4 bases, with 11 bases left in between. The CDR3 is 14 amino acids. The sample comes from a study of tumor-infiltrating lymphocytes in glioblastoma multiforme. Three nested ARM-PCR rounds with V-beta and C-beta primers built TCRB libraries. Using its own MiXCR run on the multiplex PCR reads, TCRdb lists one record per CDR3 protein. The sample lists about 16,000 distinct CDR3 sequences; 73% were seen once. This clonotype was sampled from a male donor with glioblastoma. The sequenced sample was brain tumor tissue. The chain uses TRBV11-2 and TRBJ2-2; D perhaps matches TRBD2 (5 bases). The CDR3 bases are TGTGCCAGCAGCCAACGGACTTTCACCGGGGAGCTGTTTTTT. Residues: CASSQRTFTGELFF.